This T cell receptor beta chain emerged from a study of blood T cell repertoires in COVID-19. CDR3 length: 15 amino acids. CDR1 and CDR2 (germline): KGHDR, SFDVKD. Methods used by the authors: By means of reference gene primer amplification, nucleated cell counts were estimated. Sequencing used immunoSEQ multiplex PCR; TCRdb keeps in-frame clones, though not all of them. The V and J calls and clone size are taken from that table; D and trimming were inferred from the DNA. The profile shows roughly 250,000 clones, 65% to 85% of them singletons. With respect to this clone: One junction end does not reproduce the germline sequence, and a read error may be involved.

The TCR comes from a man aged 35 to 55 with active or convalescent COVID-19. This sequence joins TRBV24-1 and TRBJ2-5, with unresolved D. The sample taken for sequencing was peripheral blood. The CDR3 region is CATSLTRGIQQTQYF. The CDR3, as DNA: TGTGCCACCAGCCTCACCAGAGGTATCCAACAGACCCAGTACTTC.